This T cell receptor (beta chain) was identified during a study of post-analysis software for immune sequencing data. Study findings and constraints: Comparison of patients with controls showed about 5 TRBV segments more frequent in patients, TRBV5-6, TRBV5-1 and TRBV20-1 among them.

Unique molecular identifiers were present in the TCR beta cDNA libraries. MiXCR was run by TCRdb on the PCR reads, yielding one entry per CDR3 protein. Seen here are 400,000 to 500,000 distinct CDR3 sequences, roughly 40% observed once, and the top ten hold around 8%. The ends lost 6 bases at V and 5 bases at J; junction bases unmatched: 10. Germline CDR1 MNHNY, CDR2 SVGAGI (reference sequence). The CDR3 has 15 residues. This clonotype was seen only a few times. Its antigen remains unidentified. V usage is TRBV6-6 and J usage is TRBJ1-5, with TRBD1 matching 7 bases. The sequencing input was blood. The clonotype comes from a girl aged 2 to 10 with multiple sclerosis. CDR3 in DNA: TGTGCCAGCAGACGAGACAGGGTTTGGGATCAGCCCCAGCATTTT. Translation: CASRRDRVWDQPQHF.